This T cell receptor beta chain was found in a study of blood T cell repertoires in COVID-19. Participants spanned ages about 18 to 89 years and resided in about two dozen US areas. V shed 8 bases, J shed 6 bases, and the junction held 21 bases outside the gene matches. This CDR3 region has 17 residues. In the original analysis: Counts of nucleated cells, estimated from reference gene primer amplification, were obtained. Measured with immunoSEQ multiplex PCR; TCRdb has only the in-frame clones, and not every one. V, J and clone size are those of that table, while D and trimming were read from the DNA. The sample holds hundreds of thousands of clones, approximately 82% seen once.

J is TRBJ2-7 and V is TRBV23-1; 8 nucleotides align to TRBD2. TRBV23-1 is an ORF, with its function uncertain. The sequenced sample was PBMCs or T cells enriched from blood (not recorded which). The TCR originated in a man in his forties who had been exposed to COVID-19. DNA for the CDR3: TGCGCCAGCCCACCGGGACTAGTTATTCGTTGCGTCTCCGAGCAGTACTTC. Its translation is CASPPGLVIRCVSEQYF.